A single sample is the source of the 3 T cell receptor beta chains below, sequenced in a study of beta chain features in type 1 diabetes. The isolated RNA, all of it, was reverse transcribed, so expressed TCRB transcripts were what got sequenced. Only in-frame clones appear in the TCRdb table, and some are missing; sequencing was by immunoSEQ multiplex PCR. The sample contains approximately 60,000 clones, approximately 62% of which appear only once. Input material: Tregs from blood. The receptors derive from a woman younger than 30 in good health.

The chain links TRBV5-1 to TRBJ1-1; D gene ambiguous. This CDR3 spans 14 amino acids. V was pared by 2 bases and J by 11 bases, with 19 bases between. Germline loops: CDR1 SGHRS, CDR2 YFSETQ. CDR3 amino acids: CASSFQVSSSLAFF. CDR3 sequence (DNA): TGCGCCAGCAGCTTTCAGGTATCGAGTTCTTTGGCTTTCTTT. Combining the CDR3 with reference TRBV5-1 and TRBJ1-1 gives the whole variable domain KAGVTQTPRYLIKTRGQQVTLSCSPISGHRSVSWYQQTPGQGLQFLFEYFSETQRNKGNFPGRFSGRQFSNSRSEMNVSTLELGDSALYLCASSFQVSSSLAFFGQGTRLTVV.

The rearrangement links TRBV7-6 to TRBJ2-7; tentatively, D is TRBD1 (5 bases). The germline V and J ends were trimmed by 1 base and 4 bases, with 11 bases remaining between them. The CDR3 totals 14 residues. The germline CDR1 and CDR2 sequences are SGHVS and FNYEAQ. CDR3 amino acids: CASSLETAPYEQYF. CDR3 bases: TGTGCCAGCAGCTTAGAGACAGCCCCATACGAGCAGTACTTC. The variable domain in full, completed from reference TRBV7-6 and TRBJ2-7, reads GAGVSQSPRYKVTKRGQDVALRCDPISGHVSLYWYRQALGQGPEFLTYFNYEAQQDKSGLPNDRFSAERPEGSISTLTIQRTEQRDSAMYRCASSLETAPYEQYFGPGTRLTVT.

This clone was seen only a few times. The chain is built from TRBV18 and TRBJ1-6; D may be TRBD1 (5 bases). The CDR3 runs to 15 residues. V shed 0 bases and J shed 5 bases, with 8 bases lying between them. Germline assignment: CDR1 KGHSH and CDR2 LQKENI. The CDR3 loop is CASSPPQGNNSPLHF. CDR3 in DNA: TGTGCCAGCTCACCACCCCAGGGAAATAATTCACCCCTCCACTTT.